Listed below are T cell receptor beta chains from one sample, sequenced in a study of blood T cells in healthy people across ages. Each CDR3 protein is one row after TCRdb ran MiXCR on the 5' RACE reads. The sample has 790,000 or so distinct CDR3 sequences; about half are singletons. Sequenced: blood. The receptors come from a man aged 80 or over in good health. Both conserved end residues are part of each CDR3. A D gene is named only where the DNA matches it firmly. Clone sizes are given selectively: once, few, many, or a class where the clone is expanded.

CDR3aa,CDR3nt,j_gene,d_gene,abundance,v_gene
CASTSGGGYNEQFF,TGCGCCAGCACCTCTGGGGGGGGATACAATGAGCAGTTCTTC,TRBJ2-1,TRBD2,NA,TRBV5-1
CSARDLENHYEQYF,TGCAGTGCGAGAGACCTAGAGAATCACTACGAGCAGTACTTC,TRBJ2-7,NA,many,TRBV20-1
CASSQADSGGGAADTQYF,TGCGCCAGCAGCCAAGCGGATTCGGGCGGGGGGGCGGCAGATACGCAGTATTTT,TRBJ2-3,TRBD2,few,TRBV4-1
CSASGLGGQETQYF,TGCAGTGCTAGTGGCCTCGGGGGTCAAGAGACCCAGTACTTC,TRBJ2-5,NA,NA,TRBV20-1
CASSPGQRLEQYF,TGTGCCAGCAGCCCCGGACAACGGCTCGAGCAGTACTTC,TRBJ2-7,NA,few,TRBV7-2
CASSLDVEATGANVLTF,TGTGCCAGCAGCTTAGACGTAGAAGCCACTGGGGCCAACGTCCTGACTTTC,TRBJ2-6,NA,NA,TRBV11-2
CSANWGQSDEQYF,TGCAGTGCTAACTGGGGACAGTCCGACGAGCAGTACTTC,TRBJ2-7,TRBD1,NA,TRBV20-1
CASSQALQVPRETQYF,TGTGCCAGCAGCCAGGCGCTACAGGTCCCCAGGGAGACCCAGTACTTC,TRBJ2-5,NA,NA,TRBV3-1
CASSPQRLGGSYEQYF,TGTGCCAGCAGCCCTCAACGACTAGGGGGCTCCTACGAGCAGTACTTC,TRBJ2-7,NA,few,TRBV7-2
CSVDGPGGNTF,TGCAGCGTTGACGGGCCGGGGGGGAACACCTTC,TRBJ1-2,NA,NA,TRBV29-1